The clone carrying this TCR beta chain was observed a few times. What it binds is unknown. The junction departs from germline at one end; a sequencing error may be responsible. The CDR3 covers 13 residues. This sample was taken from a study of identical twins. Study-wide findings and caveats: Weaker excess twin sharing was seen among beta out-of-frame sequences.

One entry per CDR3 protein, called by TCRdb with MiXCR from the 5' RACE reads. Of 470,000 or so distinct CDR3 sequences in the sample, less than 25% were seen once. These data also featured in a second study, about T cells expressing NK-cell markers. As reported in that work: Out of eight donors sequenced, seven tested HCMV-seropositive and the remaining one seronegative. About 1.0-7.5% of CD8+ T cells in over 5 donors belonged to dominant NKG2C+ clonotypes. These clonotypes also led the CD3+CD56-NKG2C+ fraction in a handful of donors.

J is TRBJ1-1 and V is TRBV12-3 or TRBV12-4; no clear D gene. The sequencing input was CD4+ T cells sorted from blood. This TCR was recovered from a woman between 18 and 30 years old in good health. DNA for the CDR3: TGTGCCAGCAGTCTAGCGGGGTTACCTGAAGCTTTCTTT. Amino acids: CASSLAGLPEAFF.